Listed here are 18 T cell receptor beta chains from one sample, sequenced in a study of blood T cells in healthy people across ages. A second PCR, run for 7 to 11 cycles, used a sample-barcoded 5' primer plus a J-beta primer mix. TCRdb called the 5' RACE reads again in MiXCR, with one record for every CDR3 protein. The sample carries fewer than 950,000 distinct CDR3 sequences, 53% recorded once. The sequenced material came from blood. Source of these receptors: an elderly man in good health.

This clonotype was observed a single time. At one end, the junction sequence differs from germline, possibly due to a read error. This chain links TRBV15 with TRBJ2-7; D gene ambiguous. Germline V lookup: CDR1 LNHNV, CDR2 YYDKDF (reference sequence). There are 14 residues in the CDR3. CDR3 loop: CATSEQVPSHEQYF. DNA of the CDR3: TGTGCCACCAGCGAGCAGGTTCCCTCCCACGAGCAGTACTTC.

This rearrangement joins TRBV19 to TRBJ2-4; D may be TRBD2 (6 bases). Germline V gene data show CDR1 as LNHDA and CDR2 as SQIVND (reference sequence). The ends were cut back, 5 bases at V and 0 bases at J, with 11 bases in the middle. The CDR3 consists of 15 residues. CDR3: CASSLMGLAKNIQYF. CDR3 sequence (DNA): TGTGCCAGTAGTCTTATGGGACTAGCCAAAAACATTCAGTACTTC.

The chain links TRBV2 to TRBJ2-7; TRBD1 matches at 8 bases. Germline assignment: CDR1 SNHLY and CDR2 FYNNEI. The CDR3 is made up of 13 amino acids. Unmatched junction bases numbered 4, after V lost 4 bases and J lost 5 bases. CDR3 bases: TGTGCCAGCAGTGGGCAGGGGGCACACGAGCAGTACTTC. Translation gives CASSGQGAHEQYF.

This chain links TRBV11-2 with TRBJ2-7; 11 positions match TRBD2. After removal of 1 base from V and 8 bases from J, the junction contained 4 bases not matched to a gene. CDR1 SGHAT and CDR2 FQNNGV come from the germline V gene. The CDR3 consists of 14 residues. CDR3 DNA sequence: TGTGCCAGCAGCTTAGTAACTAGCGGGAGACAGCAGTACTTC. Protein sequence: CASSLVTSGRQQYF. Looking up the rest from reference TRBV11-2 and TRBJ2-7 gives the full variable domain: EAGVAQSPRYKIIEKRQSVAFWCNPISGHATLYWYQQILGQGPKLLIQFQNNGVVDDSQLPKDRFSAERLKGVDSTLKIQPAKLEDSAVYLCASSLVTSGRQQYFGPGTRLTVT.

The chain links TRBV24-1 to TRBJ2-1; weak D call: TRBD1 (6 bases). CDR3 length: 16 amino acids. Germline values: CDR1 KGHDR, CDR2 SFDVKD. The ends were cut back, 4 bases at V and 3 bases at J, with 15 bases in the middle. The CDR3 loop reads CATSEPQGSLYNEQFF. The DNA of the CDR3 is TGTGCCACCAGTGAGCCACAGGGTAGCCTCTACAATGAGCAGTTCTTC.

The V call is TRBV5-1, the J call TRBJ2-7; 8 bases are shared with TRBD1. V lost 1 base, J lost 7 bases, and 19 bases stayed unmatched. Per the germline V gene, CDR1 is SGHRS and CDR2 is YFSETQ. The CDR3 loop spans 18 amino acids. CDR3 protein: CASSLSGTGPAVGEEQYF. CDR3 nucleotides: TGCGCCAGCAGCTTGTCCGGGACAGGCCCCGCCGTGGGAGAAGAGCAGTACTTC.

Concerning this clonotype: A single base separates this from a much larger clone, so it may be a read error. The chain employs TRBV2 and TRBJ2-7; a weak D match, TRBD1 (7 bases). The CDR3 runs 16 residues. Germline CDR1 SNHLY, CDR2 FYNNEI. V was cut by 3 bases and J by 2 bases, with 17 bases left in between. The CDR3 spells CASSDGFGGQTYEQYF. The DNA for the CDR3 is TGTGCCAGCAGTGATGGGTTCGGGGGACAGACCTACGAGCAGTACTTC.

This clonotype was seen a handful of times. This rearrangement joins TRBV9 to TRBJ1-4, with D possibly matching TRBD1 (5 bases). The CDR3 is made up of 15 amino acids. V lost 4 bases and J lost 6, with 16 bases in between. Germline values: CDR1 SGDLS, CDR2 YYNGEE. CDR3 coding DNA: TGTGCCAGCAGCCGGAGACAGTCATCTGATGAAAAACTGTTTTTT. Translating it yields CASSRRQSSDEKLFF.

The chain couples TRBV6-6 to TRBJ2-2; TRBD2 is a possible D gene (5 bases). CDR1 and CDR2 from the germline V gene are MNHNY and SVGAGI (reference sequence). Trimming took 2 bases from V and 6 from J, leaving 13 bases between them. The CDR3 has 15 residues. The CDR3 loop is CASSYAPPGSGELFF. CDR3 nucleotides: TGTGCCAGCAGTTACGCGCCCCCGGGGTCCGGGGAGCTGTTTTTT.

This clonotype was observed a single time. This chain uses TRBV3-1 with TRBJ2-5, with 7 bases lining up with TRBD1. The CDR3 covers 15 residues. With V trimmed by 3 bases and J by 1 base, 5 bases remained unmatched. CDR1 is LGHDT and CDR2 is YNNKEL in the germline V gene (reference sequence). The CDR3 DNA reads TGTGCCAGCAGCCACCCGACAGGGCTCCAAGAGACCCAGTACTTC. Its translation: CASSHPTGLQETQYF.

This clonotype was seen at least ten times. The chain joins TRBV2 to TRBJ1-2, with 8 bases aligning to TRBD1. CDR1 SNHLY and CDR2 FYNNEI come from the germline V gene. V lost 5 bases, J lost 5 bases, and 7 bases stayed unmatched. This CDR3 is 14 amino acids long. CDR3 coding DNA: TGTGCCAGCAGTCCTGACAGGGGTCCTTATGGCTACACCTTC. It encodes CASSPDRGPYGYTF.

The table lists this clonotype with a few counts. V is TRBV7-9 and J is TRBJ1-2; D not resolved. Germline CDR1 is SEHNR and CDR2 is FQNEAQ (reference sequence). Trimming stripped 5 bases from V and 1 base from J, with 17 bases between. CDR3 length: 16 residues. The CDR3, as DNA: TGTGCCAGCAGCGTGGACGGGAAGAGATATAACTATGGCTACACCTTC. This sequence encodes CASSVDGKRYNYGYTF. Supplemented by reference TRBV7-9 and TRBJ1-2, the full variable domain reads DTGVSQNPRHKITKRGQNVTFRCDPISEHNRLYWYRQTLGQGPEFLTYFQNEAQLEKSRLLSDRFSAERPKGSFSTLEIQRTEQGDSAMYLCASSVDGKRYNYGYTFGSGTRLTVV.

The V gene is TRBV7-2, the J gene TRBJ1-5, with a tentative D call TRBD1 (6 bases). The CDR3 is 15 amino acids. Deletions cut 0 bases from V and 5 bases from J, with 11 bases between. Germline CDR1 reads SGHTA; CDR2 reads FQGNSA. Here the CDR3 reads CASSLALQGDQPQHF. In nucleotides, the CDR3 is TGTGCCAGCAGCTTAGCGCTACAGGGAGATCAGCCCCAGCATTTT.

This clonotype was recorded once. V usage is TRBV11-2 and J usage is TRBJ1-1; 8 nucleotides align to TRBD1. CDR3 size: 14 residues. Trimming removed 4 bases from V and 6 bases from J; junction bases left unmatched: 7. Germline V gives CDR1 SGHAT, CDR2 FQNNGV. The CDR3: CASSSRTGRAEAFF. The DNA for the CDR3 is TGTGCCAGCAGCTCCCGGACAGGGAGGGCTGAAGCTTTCTTT.

This clonotype occurred a few times. V is TRBV20-1 and J is TRBJ1-2; no firm D call. The germline CDR1 and CDR2 sequences are DFQATT and SNEGSKA (reference sequence). With 3 bases removed from V and 8 bases from J, the gap between germline ends came to 19 bases. CDR3 size: 14 residues. The chain's CDR3 is CSASVRLTETGYTF. The CDR3 coding sequence is TGCAGTGCTAGCGTTAGGCTAACCGAAACGGGCTACACCTTC.

CDR3 sequence: CASSLSLGTTKFF. The CDR3 region has the DNA TGTGCCAGCAGCTTATCGCTAGGGACTACTAAGTTCTTC. This chain links TRBV7-9 with TRBJ2-1; TRBD2 aligns across 7 bases. Germline V gene data show CDR1 as SEHNR and CDR2 as FQNEAQ (reference sequence). The CDR3 has 13 amino acids. The V and J ends lost 2 bases and 14 bases, in that order; junction bases with no gene match: 9.

Comments on this clonotype: The junction departs from germline at one end; a sequencing error may be responsible. The V call is TRBV24-1, the J call TRBJ2-7; D remains ambiguous. CDR1 is KGHDR and CDR2 is SFDVKD in the germline V gene. The CDR3 runs 15 residues. DNA for the CDR3: TGCGCCACCAGTCCCTCCGGACCTCAACGGGCTGAGCAGTACTTC. Protein: CATSPSGPQRAEQYF.

Concerning this clonotype: At one end the junction does not follow the germline gene, possibly because of a read error. This rearrangement joins TRBV6-5 to TRBJ2-1; the match to TRBD1 covers 7 bases. The CDR3 runs to 15 residues. The germline gives CDR1 MNHEY, CDR2 SVGAGI. Here the CDR3 reads CASSDQGDSYNGQFF. The CDR3 bases are TGTGCCAGCAGTGATCAGGGGGATTCCTACAATGGGCAGTTCTTC.